The 7 T cell receptor beta chains below come from one sample, sequenced in a study of shared T cell receptors in the human thymus. The table came from immunoSEQ multiplex PCR; TCRdb's copy has only in-frame clones and leaves some out. The table shows some 700,000 clones, with 80% to 90% occurring only once. The same sample was also used in a study of human thymus T cells.

Material: thymocytes. These receptors were obtained from a girl in the first two years of life with a congenital heart defect.

The V and J genes are TRBV6-1 and TRBJ2-7, with unresolved D. This CDR3 has 14 amino acids. Trimming removed 2 bases from V and 3 bases from J, with 11 bases in between. CDR1 and CDR2 (germline): MNHNS, SASEGT. DNA for the CDR3: TGTGCCAGCAGTGAACCAGGCCTCCACTACGAGCAGTACTTC. It specifies CASSEPGLHYEQYF.

This chain uses TRBV18 with TRBJ2-3, with 10 bases lining up with TRBD2. Germline trimming cut 3 bases from V and 3 bases from J; bases unmatched to any gene: 24. The CDR3 loop spans 22 amino acids. Germline CDR1 is KGHSH and CDR2 is LQKENI. This chain's CDR3 is CASSPRCMLVAGGPALTDTQYF. CDR3 nucleotide sequence: TGTGCCAGCTCACCTCGCTGTATGTTGGTAGCGGGGGGACCCGCCTTAACAGATACGCAGTATTTT.

The chain is built from TRBV6-4 and TRBJ2-7; 15 bases line up with TRBD2. The J segment lost 0 bases and the V segment lost 3 bases, leaving 3 bases of the junction unmatched. The length of the CDR3 is 17 residues. Per germline, CDR1 MRHNA and CDR2 SNTAGT. This chain's CDR3 is CASSEGLAGGHSYEQYF. The CDR3 region has the DNA TGTGCCAGCAGTGAGGGACTAGCGGGGGGCCACTCCTACGAGCAGTACTTC.

Only a few counts were recorded for this clone. The chain carries TRBV7-6 and TRBJ1-6; 8 positions match TRBD1. V shed 6 bases, J shed 6 bases, and the junction held 13 bases outside the gene matches. Per germline, CDR1 SGHVS and CDR2 FNYEAQ. The CDR3 spans 17 residues. The CDR3 coding sequence is TGTGCCAGCAGTCGGACAGGGCCGGCCCGGGGTAATTCACCCCTCCACTTT. As protein: CASSRTGPARGNSPLHF.

This chain links TRBV27 with TRBJ1-1; D is undetermined. The CDR3 length is 16 residues. Per germline, CDR1 MNHEY and CDR2 SMNVEV (reference sequence). V shed 5 bases and J shed 0 bases, with 16 bases lying between them. CDR3 nucleotide sequence: TGTGCCAGCAGTCCGACTTCCGGCCTCTTGAACACTGAAGCTTTCTTT. This encodes CASSPTSGLLNTEAFF.

V is TRBV6-5 and J is TRBJ1-3, with D tentatively TRBD1 (5 bases). This CDR3 contains 13 residues. The V gene's germline CDR1 is MNHEY and CDR2 SVGAGI. Trimming cost V 6 bases and J 2 bases, with 8 bases left between them. The CDR3 DNA reads TGTGCCAGCAGAGGAGGGGCTGGAAACACCATATATTTT. Translation gives CASRGGAGNTIYF.

V usage is TRBV5-1 and J usage is TRBJ2-2; D gene uncertain. The CDR3 is 14 residues long. V was trimmed by 0 bases and J by 3 bases, leaving 6 bases between them. The germline CDR1 and CDR2 sequences are SGHRS and YFSETQ. The CDR3 protein is CASSLEAYTGELFF. The CDR3 DNA sequence: TGCGCCAGCAGCTTGGAAGCGTACACCGGGGAGCTGTTTTTT.